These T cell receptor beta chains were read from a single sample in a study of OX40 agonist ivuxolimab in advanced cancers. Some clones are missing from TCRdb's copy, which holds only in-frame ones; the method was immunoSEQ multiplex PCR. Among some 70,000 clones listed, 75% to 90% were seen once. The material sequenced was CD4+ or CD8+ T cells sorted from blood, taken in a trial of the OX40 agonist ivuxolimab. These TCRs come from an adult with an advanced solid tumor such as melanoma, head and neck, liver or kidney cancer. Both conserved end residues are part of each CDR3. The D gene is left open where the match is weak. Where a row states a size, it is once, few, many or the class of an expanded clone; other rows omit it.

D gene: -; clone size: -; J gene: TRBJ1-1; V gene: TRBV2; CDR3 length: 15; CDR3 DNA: TGTGCCAGCAGTGAAGAATCTGCAGCGAACACTGAAGCTTTCTTT; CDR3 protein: CASSEESAANTEAFF
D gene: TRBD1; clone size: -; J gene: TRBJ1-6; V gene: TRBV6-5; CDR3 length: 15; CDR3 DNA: TGTGCCAGCAGTCCGGGACAGGGATATAATTCACCCCTCCACTTT; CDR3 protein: CASSPGQGYNSPLHF
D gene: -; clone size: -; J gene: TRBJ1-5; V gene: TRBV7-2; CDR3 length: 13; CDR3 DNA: TGTGCCAGCAGCTCCAGTAGCAATCAGCCCCAGCATTTT; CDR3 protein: CASSSSSNQPQHF
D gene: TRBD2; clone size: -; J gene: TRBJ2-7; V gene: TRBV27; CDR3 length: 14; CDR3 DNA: TGTGCCAGCAGTTTAGGGACTAGCGGTTACGAGCAGTACTTC; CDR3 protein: CASSLGTSGYEQYF
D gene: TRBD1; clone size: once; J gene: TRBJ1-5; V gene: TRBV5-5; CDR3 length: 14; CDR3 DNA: TGTGCCAGCAGCTCGGACAGGGAGCGTCAGCCCCAGCATTTT; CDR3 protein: CASSSDRERQPQHF
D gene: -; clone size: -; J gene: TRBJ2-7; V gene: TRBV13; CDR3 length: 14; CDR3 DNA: TGTGCCAGCAGCTTAGGGGGAGGGGGCCACGAGCAGTACTTC; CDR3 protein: CASSLGGGGHEQYF
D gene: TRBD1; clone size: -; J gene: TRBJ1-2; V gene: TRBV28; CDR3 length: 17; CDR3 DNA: TGTGCCAGCAGGCCCTCCGGGACAGGGGGCGCCAACTATGGCTACACCTTC; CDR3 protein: CASRPSGTGGANYGYTF
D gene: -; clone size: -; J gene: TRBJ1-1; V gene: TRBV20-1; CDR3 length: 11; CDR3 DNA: TGCAGTGCTAGCCAGGGGTCGGAAGCTTTCTTT; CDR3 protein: CSASQGSEAFF
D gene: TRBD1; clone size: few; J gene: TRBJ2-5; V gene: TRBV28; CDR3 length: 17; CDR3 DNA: TGTGCCAGCACCAAACAATTATCCACCGGGACAGGGGGGACCCAGTACTTC; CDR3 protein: CASTKQLSTGTGGTQYF
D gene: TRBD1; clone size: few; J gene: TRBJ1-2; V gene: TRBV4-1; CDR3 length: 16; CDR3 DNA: TGCGCCAGCAGCCGGGGACAGGGAGGTACCAACTATGGCTACACCTTC; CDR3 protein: CASSRGQGGTNYGYTF
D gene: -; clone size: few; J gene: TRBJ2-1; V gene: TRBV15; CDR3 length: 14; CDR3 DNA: TGTGCCACCAGCCCGTTTGGGCCTTACAGTGAGCAGTTCTTC; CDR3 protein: CATSPFGPYSEQFF
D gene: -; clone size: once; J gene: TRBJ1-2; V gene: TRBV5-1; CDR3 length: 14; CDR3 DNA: TGCGCCAGCAGCCAGCAGGGGCAGGGTGATGGCTACACCTTC; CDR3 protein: CASSQQGQGDGYTF
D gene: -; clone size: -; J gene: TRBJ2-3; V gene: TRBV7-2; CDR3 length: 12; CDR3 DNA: TGTGCCAGCAACTCAGAGGGTCCTTCGCAGTATTTT; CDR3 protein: CASNSEGPSQYF
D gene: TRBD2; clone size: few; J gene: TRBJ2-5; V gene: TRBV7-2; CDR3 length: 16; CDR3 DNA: TGTGCCAGCAGCTTAGGGGGGGGAAGGGTCGGAGAGACCCAGTACTTC; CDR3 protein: CASSLGGGRVGETQYF
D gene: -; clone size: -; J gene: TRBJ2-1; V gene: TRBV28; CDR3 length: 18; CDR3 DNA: TGTGCCAGCAGTCTGACAGTAGTGGGACGGGCTAGCTACAATGAGCAGTTCTTC; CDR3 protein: CASSLTVVGRASYNEQFF
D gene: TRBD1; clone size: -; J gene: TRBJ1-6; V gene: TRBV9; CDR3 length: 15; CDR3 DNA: TGTGCCAGCAGCGGACAGGGTTCCTATAATTCACCCCTCCACTTT; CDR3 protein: CASSGQGSYNSPLHF
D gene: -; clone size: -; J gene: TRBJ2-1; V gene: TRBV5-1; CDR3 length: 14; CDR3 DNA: TGCGCCAGCAGCTTGCACAGGGAGAGCAATGAGCAGTTCTTC; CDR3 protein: CASSLHRESNEQFF
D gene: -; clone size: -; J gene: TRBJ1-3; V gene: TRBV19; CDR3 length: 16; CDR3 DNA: TGTGCCAGTAGTAGTACTCAAGGGGGTACTGGAAACACCATATATTTT; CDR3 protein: CASSSTQGGTGNTIYF
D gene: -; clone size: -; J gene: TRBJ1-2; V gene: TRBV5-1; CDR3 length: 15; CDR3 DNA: TGCGCCAGCAGCTTGGCCCCAGGGAACCCCTATGGCTACACCTTC; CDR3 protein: CASSLAPGNPYGYTF
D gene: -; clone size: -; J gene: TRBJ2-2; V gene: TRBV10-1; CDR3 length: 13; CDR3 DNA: TGCGCCAGCAGTCGTAGTAGGACCGGGGAGCTGTTTTTT; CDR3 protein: CASSRSRTGELFF
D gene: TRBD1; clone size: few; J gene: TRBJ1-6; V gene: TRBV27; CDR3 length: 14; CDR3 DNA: TGTGCCAGCAGTGGACAGGGGAGGAATTCACCCCTCCACTTT; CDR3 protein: CASSGQGRNSPLHF
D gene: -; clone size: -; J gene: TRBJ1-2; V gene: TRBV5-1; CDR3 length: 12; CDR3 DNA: TGCGCCAGCAGCTCAGGGTTGGATGGCTACACCTTC; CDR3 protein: CASSSGLDGYTF
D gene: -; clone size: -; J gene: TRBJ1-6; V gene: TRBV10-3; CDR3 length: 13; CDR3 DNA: TGTGCCATCAGTGGGATAGTAAATTCACCCCTCCACTTT; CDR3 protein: CAISGIVNSPLHF
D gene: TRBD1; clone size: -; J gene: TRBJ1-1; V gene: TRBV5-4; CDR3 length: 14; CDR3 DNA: TGTGCCAGCACCAAGGACAGGGTGAACACTGAAGCTTTCTTT; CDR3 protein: CASTKDRVNTEAFF
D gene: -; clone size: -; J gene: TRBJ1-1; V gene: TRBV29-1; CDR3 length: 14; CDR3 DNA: TGCAGCGCCCGAAAGGGAGGGCCCGGCACTGAAGCTTTCTTT; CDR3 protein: CSARKGGPGTEAFF
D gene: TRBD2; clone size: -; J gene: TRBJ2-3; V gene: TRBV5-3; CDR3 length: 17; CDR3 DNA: TGTGCCAGAAGCCCTTCGCGGGGGGGTTATAGCACAGATACGCAGTATTTT; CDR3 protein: CARSPSRGGYSTDTQYF
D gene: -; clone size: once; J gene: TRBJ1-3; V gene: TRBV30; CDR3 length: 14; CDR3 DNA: TGTGCCTGGAGATCGACCGGGAGTGGAAACACCATATATTTT; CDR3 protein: CAWRSTGSGNTIYF
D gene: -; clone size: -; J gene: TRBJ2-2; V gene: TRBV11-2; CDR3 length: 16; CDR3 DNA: TGTGCCAGCAGCTTTCTTACGGTCACTCTCACCGGGGAGCTGTTTTTT; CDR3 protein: CASSFLTVTLTGELFF
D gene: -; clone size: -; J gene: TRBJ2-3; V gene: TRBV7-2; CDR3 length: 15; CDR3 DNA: TGTGCCAGCAGCTTTCGGAGCGGAAGCACAGATACGCAGTATTTT; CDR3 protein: CASSFRSGSTDTQYF
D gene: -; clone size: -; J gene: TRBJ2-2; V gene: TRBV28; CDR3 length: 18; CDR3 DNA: TGTGCCAGCAGTATAGCTTTACGGGACCCTCGGGCCACCGGGGAGCTGTTTTTT; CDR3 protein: CASSIALRDPRATGELFF
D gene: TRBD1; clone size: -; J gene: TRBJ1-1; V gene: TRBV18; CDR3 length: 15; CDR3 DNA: TGTGCCAGCTCACTAGGACAGGGCGATAACACTGAAGCTTTCTTT; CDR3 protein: CASSLGQGDNTEAFF
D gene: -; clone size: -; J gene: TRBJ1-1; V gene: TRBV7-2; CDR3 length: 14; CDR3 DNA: TGTGCCAGCAGCTTTCTGCGGTGGGGCACTGAAGCTTTCTTT; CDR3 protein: CASSFLRWGTEAFF
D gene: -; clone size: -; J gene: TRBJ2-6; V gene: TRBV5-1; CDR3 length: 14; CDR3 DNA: TGCGCCAGCAGCTTGGGGTCTGGGGCCAACGTCCTGACTTTC; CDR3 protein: CASSLGSGANVLTF
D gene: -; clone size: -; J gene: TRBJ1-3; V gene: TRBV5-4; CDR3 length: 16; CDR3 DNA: TGTGCCAGCAGCTTCCCTGGACGAGACTCTGGAAACACCATATATTTT; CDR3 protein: CASSFPGRDSGNTIYF
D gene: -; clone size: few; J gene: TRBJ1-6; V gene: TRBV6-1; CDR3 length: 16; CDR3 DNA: TGTGCCAGCAGTGAAATTCCGGGACCGTTAAATTCACCCCTCCACTTT; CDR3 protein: CASSEIPGPLNSPLHF
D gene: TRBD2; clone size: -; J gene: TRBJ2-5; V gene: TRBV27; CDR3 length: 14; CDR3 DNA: TGTGCCAGCAGTTCACGGCGGGAGAGAGAGACCCAGTACTTC; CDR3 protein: CASSSRRERETQYF
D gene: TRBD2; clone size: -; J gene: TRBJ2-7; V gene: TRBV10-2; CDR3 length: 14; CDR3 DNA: TGCGCCAGCAGCGGGACTAGCGGGACCTACGAGCAGTACTTC; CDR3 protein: CASSGTSGTYEQYF
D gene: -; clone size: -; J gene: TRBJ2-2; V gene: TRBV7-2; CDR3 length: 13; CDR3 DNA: TGTGCCAGCAGCTTTATCTCCACCGGGGAGCTGTTTTTT; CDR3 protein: CASSFISTGELFF
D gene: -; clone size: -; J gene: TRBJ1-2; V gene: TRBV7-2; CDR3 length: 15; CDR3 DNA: TGTGCCAGCAGCTCCGAGGTGGGAGGGAGCTATGGCTACACCTTC; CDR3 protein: CASSSEVGGSYGYTF
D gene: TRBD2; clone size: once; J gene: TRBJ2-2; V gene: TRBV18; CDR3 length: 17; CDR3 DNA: TGTGCCAGCTCACCACTAGGACCAGGGAGGGACACCGGGGAGCTGTTTTTT; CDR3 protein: CASSPLGPGRDTGELFF
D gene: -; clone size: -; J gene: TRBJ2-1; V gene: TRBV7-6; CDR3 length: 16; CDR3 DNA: TGTGCCAGCAGCCCCAGGCCAGGGGAGGCCTACAATGAGCAGTTCTTC; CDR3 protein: CASSPRPGEAYNEQFF
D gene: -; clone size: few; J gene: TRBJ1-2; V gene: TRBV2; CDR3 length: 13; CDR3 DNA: TGTGCCAGCAGTAAAACAGACAACTATGGCTACACCTTC; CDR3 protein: CASSKTDNYGYTF
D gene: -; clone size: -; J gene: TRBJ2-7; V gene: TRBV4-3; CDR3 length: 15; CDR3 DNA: TGCGCCAGCAGCCAAGTAGGTAGGGTGGGCTACGAGCAGTACTTC; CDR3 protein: CASSQVGRVGYEQYF
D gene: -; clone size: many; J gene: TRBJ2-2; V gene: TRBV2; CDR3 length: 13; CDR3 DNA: TGTGCCAGCAAGGTAGCGTCCACCGGGGAGCTGTTTTTT; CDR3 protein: CASKVASTGELFF